The next 27 T cell receptor beta chains were all read from a single sample in a study of T cells in Graves' hyperthyroidism and ophthalmopathy. Amplification targeted TCR beta CDR3 regions from RNA transcripts. Primed by the HTBI set, a first-round RT-PCR was run on the TCR CDR3. TCRdb reprocessed the multiplex PCR reads via MiXCR and lists one record per CDR3 protein. The table lists 640,000 or so distinct CDR3 sequences, under 15% of them singletons. The sequenced material came from blood. Receptors originate from a woman in her thirties or forties with Graves' ophthalmopathy.

The chain recombines TRBV20-1 with TRBJ2-7, with 8 bases fitting TRBD2. Germline assignment: CDR1 DFQATT and CDR2 SNEGSKA (reference sequence). The V gene end was trimmed by 2 bases and the J gene end by 5 bases; junction bases not matched to a gene: 5. The CDR3 is 13 residues long. The CDR3 DNA reads TGCAGTGCTAGACCGGGACTAGGAGACGAGCAGTACTTC. Protein product: CSARPGLGDEQYF.

This clonotype occurred many times. The gene calls are TRBV30 and TRBJ2-2; 13 bases align to TRBD2. J was trimmed by 4 bases and V by 3 bases; bases with no gene match: 8. The CDR3 consists of 17 residues. The germline V gene has CDR1 GTSNPN and CDR2 SVGIG (reference sequence). The CDR3 DNA follows: TGTGCCTGGAGGGGGACTAGCGGGAAATCGGTCACCGGGGAGCTGTTTTTT. This gives the protein CAWRGTSGKSVTGELFF.

This clonotype was observed at least ten times. V and J are TRBV30 and TRBJ1-3; D gene ambiguous. The CDR3 has 14 amino acids. Germline-derived CDR1 and CDR2 are GTSNPN and SVGIG (reference sequence). V lost 2 bases, J lost 1 base, and 9 bases lay in between. CDR3 nucleotides: TGTGCCTGGAGTCGACTCCTATCTGGAAACACCATATATTTT. Translation gives CAWSRLLSGNTIYF.

This clonotype was recorded at least ten times. V is TRBV6-1 and J is TRBJ2-5, with D possibly TRBD1 on 5 matching bases. This CDR3 has 16 amino acids. Trimming took 6 bases from V and 0 from J, leaving 17 bases between them. Per the germline V gene, CDR1 is MNHNS and CDR2 is SASEGT. In DNA form, the CDR3 reads TGTGCCAGCAGGGACGCAGACAGACTGTACCAAGAGACCCAGTACTTC. It specifies CASRDADRLYQETQYF.

This clonotype was seen only a few times. The V gene is TRBV7-9, the J gene TRBJ2-5; D might be TRBD1 or TRBD2, each matching 7 bases. This CDR3 has 16 residues. The germline CDR1 and CDR2 sequences are SEHNR and FQNEAQ (reference sequence). Trimming took off 5 bases at V and 4 bases at J, with 20 bases between the two ends. The CDR3 reads CASSPWDSERGETQYF. The CDR3 region has the DNA TGTGCCAGCAGCCCCTGGGACAGCGAGCGGGGAGAGACCCAGTACTTC.

The V gene is TRBV4-3, the J gene TRBJ1-2; possible D gene TRBD1, 5 bases. Per the germline V gene, CDR1 is LGHNA and CDR2 is YSLEER. This CDR3 region has 18 residues. Trimming pared 0 bases from V and 1 base from J, leaving 18 bases between. The CDR3 DNA reads TGCGCCAGCAGCCAAGAGGCTGGGACGGGGGTAGTTAACTATGGCTACACCTTC. Translated: CASSQEAGTGVVNYGYTF.

This clonotype appeared many times. This sequence joins TRBV7-9 and TRBJ2-7; 9 bases fit TRBD2. Germline V gene lookup returns CDR1 SEHNR and CDR2 FQNEAQ (reference sequence). Unmatched junction bases numbered 7, after V lost 4 bases and J lost 3 bases. There are 15 residues in the CDR3. The CDR3 DNA is TGTGCCAGCAGCTCCGGGACTAGCACCAGCTACGAGCAGTACTTC. Translated, it gives CASSSGTSTSYEQYF.

The chain is built from TRBV4-2 and TRBJ2-4; TRBD1 or TRBD2 may be the D gene (5 bases each). Germline CDR1 is LGHNA and CDR2 is YNFKEQ. This CDR3 has 16 residues. The ends were cut back, 1 base at V and 2 bases at J, with 12 bases in the middle. CDR3 protein: CASSQGVGTSKNIQYF. The CDR3 DNA follows: TGTGCCAGCAGCCAAGGCGTTGGGACGTCCAAAAACATTCAGTACTTC.

This clonotype was counted at least ten times. CDR3 region: CASTDREVGYEQYF. Here the CDR3 DNA reads TGTGCCAGCACCGACAGGGAGGTCGGCTACGAGCAGTACTTC. J is TRBJ2-7 and V is TRBV28, with a weak D call TRBD1 (7 bases). The CDR3 has 14 amino acids. V was cut by 7 bases and J by 3 bases, with 16 bases left in between. The germline CDR1 and CDR2 sequences are MDHEN and SYDVKM.

This clonotype showed up many times. The junction does not match germline at one end; this may be a read error. The CDR3 reads CASSLGGGSYEQYF. CDR3 nucleotide sequence: TGTGCCAGCAGCTTAGGTGGCGGCTCCTACGAGCAGTACTTC. The chain is built from TRBV5-1 and TRBJ2-7; D is unclear. CDR1 is SGHRS, CDR2 YFSETQ, per germline. This CDR3 spans 14 amino acids.

This clonotype appeared many times. V and J are TRBV20-1 and TRBJ2-7, with D possibly being TRBD1 or TRBD2 (6 bases each). Trimming cost V 0 bases and J 4 bases, with 13 bases left between them. The CDR3 is 14 residues long. CDR1 and CDR2 from the germline V gene are DFQATT and SNEGSKA (reference sequence). CDR3 in amino acids: CSARDHRGRYEQYF. The CDR3 nucleotides are TGCAGTGCTAGAGATCATAGGGGGAGGTACGAGCAGTACTTC.

There are many counts of this clonotype. V and J are TRBV2 and TRBJ2-4, with D possibly matching TRBD2 (6 bases). Germline values: CDR1 SNHLY, CDR2 FYNNEI. The CDR3 has 15 amino acids. V was trimmed by 7 bases and J by 1 base, leaving 14 bases between them. CDR3 DNA: TGTGCCAGCATTGGAGGGTTACTGGCCAAAAACATTCAGTACTTC. Its protein is CASIGGLLAKNIQYF.

This clonotype was counted ten times or more. V usage is TRBV28 and J usage is TRBJ1-1; no clear D gene. V was clipped by 4 bases and J by 3 bases, with 9 bases between them. The germline V gene has CDR1 MDHEN and CDR2 SYDVKM. The CDR3 spans 13 residues. The CDR3 spells CASSSRLYTEAFF. Here the CDR3 DNA reads TGTGCCAGCAGTTCACGATTATACACTGAAGCTTTCTTT.

This clonotype has a count of ten or more. This chain joins TRBV11-2 and TRBJ2-7; 12 bases are shared with TRBD2. The CDR3 consists of 18 residues. Trimming cost V 5 bases and J 0 bases; bases outside gene matches: 11. Germline assignment: CDR1 SGHAT and CDR2 FQNNGV. The CDR3 is CASSPPGLAGLSSYEQYF. The CDR3 DNA is TGTGCCAGCAGCCCTCCCGGACTAGCGGGACTCAGCTCCTACGAGCAGTACTTC.

This clonotype was detected many times. The gene calls are TRBV11-1 and TRBJ2-7, with unresolved D. The CDR3 contains 14 residues. Germline V gives CDR1 SGHAT, CDR2 FQDESV (reference sequence). Trimming cost V 1 base and J 6 bases, with 13 bases left between them. CDR3 nucleotide sequence: TGTGCCAGCAGCTTAGAGGGTATCATCGGCGAGCAGTACTTC. This codes for CASSLEGIIGEQYF.

This clonotype was seen only a few times. The chain employs TRBV4-2 and TRBJ2-7; a weak D match, TRBD2 (5 bases). V lost 1 base, J lost 4 bases, and 11 bases lay in between. This CDR3 has 14 residues. The germline CDR1 and CDR2 sequences are LGHNA and YNFKEQ. The CDR3 here is CASSQGGSEYEQYF. The CDR3 DNA follows: TGTGCCAGCAGCCAAGGGGGTAGCGAGTACGAGCAGTACTTC.

This clonotype has a count of ten or more. This chain joins TRBV12-3 or TRBV12-4 and TRBJ2-7; 11 bases line up with TRBD2. The CDR3 contains 15 residues. J was trimmed by 0 bases and V by 3 bases; bases with no gene match: 1. The CDR3 nucleotides read TGTGCCAGCAGTTTGGGGACTAGCGGCTCCTACGAGCAGTACTTC. Translation gives CASSLGTSGSYEQYF.

The table lists this clonotype with many counts. The CDR3 DNA reads as TGTGCCAGCAGACCCTCGGACAGGTTGGGCGGCTACACCTTC. It translates to CASRPSDRLGGYTF. The rearrangement uses TRBV27 and TRBJ1-2; 7 bases agree with TRBD1. With V trimmed by 6 bases and J by 8 bases, 12 bases remained unmatched. The CDR3 is 14 residues long. The germline V gene has CDR1 MNHEY and CDR2 SMNVEV (reference sequence).

The genes are TRBV29-1 and TRBJ2-3; 13 bases align to TRBD2. Germline-derived CDR1 and CDR2 are SQVTM and ANQGSEA. The CDR3 covers 16 residues. J was trimmed by 4 bases and V by 5 bases; bases with no gene match: 9. CDR3 protein: CSVKLAGGRLPDTQYF. CDR3 bases: TGCAGCGTTAAACTAGCGGGAGGGAGGCTCCCAGATACGCAGTATTTT.

This chain links TRBV5-1 with TRBJ2-7; D ambiguous. Germline V lookup: CDR1 SGHRS, CDR2 YFSETQ. This CDR3 spans 14 amino acids. V lost 2 bases and J 5 bases, leaving 14 bases between the germline ends. CDR3 sequence reads: CASSFSGPPDEQYF. CDR3 DNA sequence: TGCGCCAGCAGCTTCTCGGGCCCGCCCGACGAGCAGTACTTC.

There are many counts of this clonotype. The chain has TRBV28 and TRBJ1-3; D is unresolved. Germline assignment: CDR1 MDHEN and CDR2 SYDVKM. V gave up 5 bases and J gave up 0 bases, with 2 bases separating them. The CDR3 has 12 residues. CDR3 sequence (DNA): TGTGCCAGCAGTACCTCTGGAAACACCATATATTTT. Amino acids: CASSTSGNTIYF.

This clonotype was recorded at least ten times. The chain has TRBV6-5 and TRBJ2-5; tentatively, D is TRBD2 (7 bases). Germline V CDR1 and CDR2: MNHEY, SVGAGI. This CDR3 spans 16 amino acids. Trimming took off 6 bases at V and 3 bases at J, with 20 bases between the two ends. The CDR3 loop is CASSPGGGGGEETQYF. DNA for the CDR3: TGTGCCAGCAGCCCGGGAGGAGGGGGGGGAGAAGAGACCCAGTACTTC.

This clonotype was picked up many times. J is TRBJ2-7 and V is TRBV7-9, with a possible D match to TRBD1 (6 bases). CDR3 length: 14 residues. The V and J ends lost 5 bases and 12 bases respectively, with 23 bases between them. In germline, CDR1 is SEHNR, CDR2 FQNEAQ (reference sequence). The CDR3: CASSAPGHSSRLYF. CDR3 bases: TGTGCCAGCAGCGCCCCGGGACATAGCTCCCGGCTGTACTTC.

There are many counts of this clonotype. V and J are TRBV27 and TRBJ1-1; no reliable D call. Trimming removed 5 bases from V and 6 bases from J, with 16 bases in between. Germline values: CDR1 MNHEY, CDR2 SMNVEV (reference sequence). The CDR3 has 14 amino acids. The DNA of the CDR3 is TGTGCCAGCAGTCCCACGTTCTTGTTCGCTGAAGCTTTCTTT. Encoded protein: CASSPTFLFAEAFF.

Ten or more counts support this clonotype. The V gene is TRBV12-3 or TRBV12-4, the J gene TRBJ1-2; D is possibly TRBD1 (6 bases). The germline V and J ends were trimmed by 5 bases and 8 bases, with 21 bases remaining between them. This CDR3 has 15 residues. The CDR3 here is CASSPHGGAGRGYTF. The CDR3, as DNA: TGTGCCAGCAGTCCTCACGGGGGGGCAGGGCGCGGCTACACCTTC.

This clonotype was seen at least ten times. The chain employs TRBV28 and TRBJ2-7, with TRBD1 matching over 8 bases. The CDR3 totals 13 residues. Germline V CDR1 and CDR2: MDHEN, SYDVKM. V shed 5 bases, J shed 4 bases, and the junction held 4 bases outside the gene matches. CDR3 bases: TGTGCCAGCAGTCCGACAGGGGTATACGAGCAGTACTTC. It translates to CASSPTGVYEQYF.

This clonotype was picked up many times. This sequence joins TRBV28 and TRBJ2-7, with unresolved D. This CDR3 has 16 amino acids. V lost 1 base to trimming and J lost 7 bases, with 20 bases between them. The germline V gene has CDR1 MDHEN and CDR2 SYDVKM. The CDR3 loop reads CASSLLTLTVSPEQYF. The CDR3 DNA reads TGTGCCAGCAGTTTATTAACCTTAACAGTATCCCCGGAGCAGTACTTC.